The entry below gives a single T cell receptor beta chain sequence along with its context. This sample was taken from a study of shared clonotypes between healthy human individuals. The protocol was immunoSEQ multiplex PCR, while the TCRdb copy is restricted to in-frame clones and leaves out a portion. The sample lists approximately 2.5 million clones, 85% to 95% occurring once. Germline CDR1 and CDR2: LNHDA and SQIVND (reference sequence). V lost 5 bases to trimming and J lost 9 bases, with 20 bases between them. The CDR3 has 15 residues. The chain uses TRBV19 and TRBJ2-1; tentative D call: TRBD2 (6 bases). The TCR comes from a man between 18 and 29 years old in good health. The sequenced sample was naive CD4+ T cells sorted from blood. Documented subset: CD45RA+ positively selected. For the CDR3, the DNA is TGTGCCAGTAGTCCTGGGGAGGCGCCAGAAGGTGAGCAGTTCTTC. The encoded protein is CASSPGEAPEGEQFF.